The 2 T cell receptor beta chains presented below share a single source sample, sequenced in a study of T cells in narcolepsy. Assay: immunoSEQ multiplex PCR; the TCRdb copy retains only in-frame clones and omits some. The data hold around 33,000 clones, with roughly four fifths observed a single time. Sequenced sample: CD45RA- memory CD4+ T cells from PBMCs. The source is a human donor with narcolepsy.

The count of this clone is one. V and J are TRBV5-5 and TRBJ1-5; 9 nucleotides agree with TRBD1. The CDR3 has 15 residues. Germline V gives CDR1 SGHKS, CDR2 YYEKEE (reference sequence). J was trimmed by 4 bases and V by 0 bases; bases with no gene match: 2. The CDR3 DNA follows: TGTGCCAGCAGCTTGGCGGGACAGGGTAATCAGCCCCAGCATTTT. Its protein product is CASSLAGQGNQPQHF.

The V call is TRBV19, the J call TRBJ1-5; D is uncertain. Deletions cut 7 bases from V and 2 bases from J, with 15 bases between. Looked up from germline, CDR1 is LNHDA and CDR2 is SQIVND (reference sequence). CDR3 length: 15 residues. The CDR3 region is CASMPPQRGNQPQHF. DNA for the CDR3: TGTGCCAGTATGCCCCCTCAACGGGGCAATCAGCCCCAGCATTTT.